This record covers a single T cell receptor (beta chain). This clonotype has more than one count but fewer than ten. No cognate antigen has been identified for it. Within one base of it there is no much larger clone, and no base qualities were kept. The data stem from a study of T cells in Graves' hyperthyroidism and ophthalmopathy (dated by TCRdb to between 2018 and 2020). In the study overall: Peripheral blood samples were taken at the time of initial diagnosis, prior to any treatment. The approximately 98 discovery patients were randomly divided into training and test sets at a 7:3 ratio. Prospective prediction of ophthalmopathy was tested in an independent validation cohort consisting of 18 to 20 hyperthyroidism patients and more than 15 patients who later progressed to ophthalmopathy. Thyroid tissue and blood T-cell repertoires from about six Graves' hyperthyroidism patients were also compared in the study. To identify TCR V-J signatures that set the groups apart, the researchers used a discovery cohort of about a hundred patients, made up of under 50 with Graves' ophthalmopathy and some 58 with stable Graves' hyperthyroidism. The paper reports TCR Vbeta CDR3 sequencing of approximately 130 peripheral blood samples: approximately 43 ophthalmopathy, over 70 hyperthyroidism and 17 progressor patients. After blood sampling, hyperthyroidism patients were treated with methimazole at a starting dose of 30 mg daily, and ophthalmopathy patients were treated with high-dose intravenous methylprednisolone. Overall results and qualifications from the work: No statistical method was used to fix the sample size in advance, and group allocation was not hidden from the investigators. Ophthalmopathy was separated from stable hyperthyroidism by a 13 V-J signature model, with just over 85% sensitivity and approximately 84% specificity obtained in cross-validation and 80%/75% obtained in testing. Most expanded thyroid clonotypes (frequency above 0.001) were also found in blood, which suggests that blood repertoires may mirror thyroid immune responses. In validation, the model predicted progression to ophthalmopathy with approximately 71% sensitivity and approximately 78% specificity, a median of about six months before onset.

Reading from cysteine to phenylalanine, the CDR3 counts 16 amino acids. The sequence is cut down to CDR3 DNA, 48 bases in frame from base 1. A distance of 20 bases separates the germline ends of V and J, which lose 2 bases and 8 bases respectively. The germline V gene provides CDR1 MNHEY and CDR2 SVGAGI. Moderately to severely active disease, a Clinical Activity Score of at least 3, a NOSPECS grade of at least 4, and a duration under 3 months were present in ophthalmopathy patients. The study excluded patients with uncontrolled infections, other autoimmune diseases, pregnancy or lactation. Clinical symptoms, serum thyroxine and TRAb, thyroid ultrasound, and orbital computed tomography formed the basis for the diagnoses. PBMCs were isolated from 7.5 to 10 ml of fresh peripheral blood by Ficoll-Paque density gradient centrifugation. Total RNA was extracted with Trizol reagent, and quality was checked on an Agilent 2100 Bioanalyzer.

The TCR beta CDR3 regions were amplified from the RNA transcripts. For the first round of RT-PCR on the TCR CDR3, the HTBI primer set was used together with the Qiagen OneStep RT-PCR kit. Libraries were constructed in a second round of multiplex PCR, after which size selection and purification were performed. Paired-end sequencing of the libraries was performed with 100 bp reads on an Illumina HiSeq2000. In the authors' own workflow: SOAPnuke was used to process the raw data, throwing out any read that contained adapters or uncalled bases, had a mean Phred below 15, or lacked an exact constant-primer or identifier match. High-quality paired reads were merged with COPE v1.2.5, and unique nucleotide sequences were defined as clonotypes. Clonotypes were aligned to IMGT TRBV, TRBD and TRBJ reference segments using MiTCR v1.1. The analysis was restricted to V-J combinations with a frequency above 0.0001, which together covered 99.2% of the repertoires. The TCS score was defined as F50 (clonal expansion) divided by E x V (chaos), with BLOSUM62-based TCRdist calculated between CDR3 peptides within each V-J. Welch's t-statistics and random forest reduced 500 to 550 V-J features to 13, which were used in a naive Bayes classifier (R e1071). TCRdb reran the public reads through fastp at Q25 and MiXCR, keeping productive beta chains. Each entry merges the rows of one CDR3 protein and shows their most common DNA and genes. The V and J calls reflect TCRdb's pipeline rather than the authors' work. The sample table holds hundreds of thousands of distinct CDR3 sequences, of which about 14% were seen once. The ten largest clones capture under 15% of the sample.

The source is a woman aged 50 to 65 with Graves' ophthalmopathy. Material for sequencing was blood. The chain is assembled from TRBV6-5 and TRBJ2-3; TRBD1 might be the D gene, on 7 matching bases. The CDR3 in this case is CASSYLRDSRLGTQYF. The DNA reads TGTGCCAGCAGTTACCTAAGGGACAGTAGACTAGGTACGCAGTATTTT.